These 16 T cell receptor beta chains came from one sample sequenced in a study of blood T cell repertoires in COVID-19 (dated by TCRdb to between 2020 and 2021). Library preparation was by the immunoSEQ multiplex PCR assay. TCRdb provides this immuneACCESS table in a form limited to in-frame rearrangements. Some clones are lacking; in checked studies, under half of them reflect an unresolved V gene, and why the rest are absent is not known. In all, the sample holds around 260,000 clones, and less than 90% of those were seen once. The ten largest clones take up about an eighth of the sample. The material sequenced was peripheral blood. The receptors were gathered from a human donor in a cohort sampled during active COVID-19.

The chain carries TRBV7-2 and TRBJ1-3; D ambiguous. CDR3 length: 15 residues. The germline CDR1 and CDR2 sequences are SGHTA and FQGNSA. V was trimmed by 1 base and J by 3 bases, leaving 10 bases between them. The CDR3 here is CASSLGPRSGNTIYF. In DNA form, the CDR3 reads TGTGCCAGCAGCTTAGGGCCTAGAAGTGGAAACACCATATATTTT. Based on the CDR3 plus reference TRBV7-2 and TRBJ1-3, the full variable domain is GAGVSQSPSNKVTEKGKDVELRCDPISGHTALYWYRQSLGQGLEFLIYFQGNSAPDKSGLPSDRFSAERTGGSVSTLTIQRTQQEDSAVYLCASSLGPRSGNTIYFGEGSWLTVV.

The genes are TRBV7-8 and TRBJ2-5, with 10 bases fitting TRBD1. The V segment lost 3 bases and the J segment 5 bases; nucleotides outside the gene matches: 6. Germline-derived CDR1 and CDR2 are SGHVS and FQNEAQ. This CDR3 is built from 15 residues. Here the CDR3 DNA reads TGTGCCAGCAGCTTCAGACAGGGGGCTTGGGAGACCCAGTACTTC. This encodes CASSFRQGAWETQYF.

This sequence joins TRBV24-1 and TRBJ2-5; a possible D gene is TRBD2 (5 bases). V was cut by 1 base and J by 2 bases, with 13 bases left in between. The CDR3 contains 16 residues. Germline values: CDR1 KGHDR, CDR2 SFDVKD. The CDR3 bases are TGTGCCACCAGTGATTTAGCCGGGCCGGGGCAAGAGACCCAGTACTTC. Protein product: CATSDLAGPGQETQYF.

V gene TRBV27 combines with J gene TRBJ2-7, with 7 bases fitting TRBD1. From germline, CDR1 is MNHEY and CDR2 SMNVEV (reference sequence). J gave up 2 bases and V 5 bases, and 6 bases lay outside the gene matches. The CDR3 contains 14 residues. The CDR3 bases are TGTGCCAGCAGTCGCCGACAGGGAACCTACGAGCAGTACTTC. It translates to CASSRRQGTYEQYF.

V usage is TRBV27 and J usage is TRBJ1-1, with D perhaps matching TRBD1 (5 bases). Germline lookup yields CDR1 MNHEY and CDR2 SMNVEV (reference sequence). CDR3 length: 16 amino acids. Trimming left V 6 bases short and J 5 bases short, with 22 bases between. The CDR3 nucleotides read TGTGCCAGCAGACAGGCTGGAGCGGGAAGATGGACTGAAGCTTTCTTT. It yields the protein CASRQAGAGRWTEAFF.

This clone was observed once. The V and J genes are TRBV6-5 and TRBJ2-7; the match to TRBD2 covers 7 bases. The CDR3 contains 14 residues. Germline values: CDR1 MNHEY, CDR2 SVGAGI. After removal of 10 bases from V and 0 bases from J, the junction contained 9 bases not matched to a gene. The CDR3 loop is CATGRERRSYEQYF. CDR3 DNA: TGTGCCACGGGGCGGGAGAGACGCTCCTACGAGCAGTACTTC.

The chain joins TRBV19 to TRBJ2-1; 9 bases line up with TRBD1. The CDR3 consists of 14 residues. The V segment lost 6 bases and the J segment 2 bases; nucleotides outside the gene matches: 2. Germline V gene sequence: CDR1 LNHDA, CDR2 SQIVND (reference sequence). CDR3 in DNA: TGTGCCAGTAGGGACAGGGGCACCTACAATGAGCAGTTCTTC. Encoded protein: CASRDRGTYNEQFF.

V is TRBV2 and J is TRBJ2-1, with D perhaps TRBD1 (7 bases). The CDR3 loop spans 18 amino acids. CDR1 and CDR2 (germline): SNHLY, FYNNEI. Trimming shortened V by 7 bases and J by 12 bases, and 34 bases separated the two germline ends. DNA of the CDR3: TGTGCCAGCAAGCCCCGGACAGGAGGGGGCGGGATGGGGTCTGGGCAGTTCTTC. Protein sequence: CASKPRTGGGGMGSGQFF. Together with reference TRBV2 and TRBJ2-1, the CDR3 gives the full variable domain: EPEVTQTPSHQVTQMGQEVILRCVPISNHLYFYWYRQILGQKVEFLVSFYNNEISEKSEIFDDQFSVERPDGSNFTLKIRSTKLEDSAMYFCASKPRTGGGGMGSGQFFGPGTRLTVL.

V and J are TRBV10-3 and TRBJ2-1; 13 bases map to TRBD2. J was trimmed by 9 bases and V by 3 bases; bases with no gene match: 5. Germline CDR1 ENHRY, CDR2 SYGVKD. The CDR3 contains 15 residues. The CDR3 DNA reads as TGTGCCATCAGTGAAGGACTAGCGGGAGATCCTGAGCAGTTCTTC. Translating gives CAISEGLAGDPEQFF.

The chain links TRBV15 to TRBJ2-1; 7 bases map to TRBD2. V shed 0 bases and J 1 base; nucleotides not matched to a gene: 6. The CDR3 covers 17 residues. Germline CDR1 and CDR2: LNHNV and YYDKDF (reference sequence). The CDR3, as DNA: TGTGCCACCAGCAGAGATTTCGGCGGGAGATCCTACAATGAGCAGTTCTTC. Its protein product is CATSRDFGGRSYNEQFF.

The chain has TRBV4-3 and TRBJ1-4; no clear D gene. Germline V gives CDR1 LGHNA, CDR2 YSLEER. V was pared by 0 bases and J by 5 bases, with 13 bases between. CDR3 size: 16 residues. The CDR3 reads CASSQELSGLNEKLFF. The CDR3 coding sequence is TGCGCCAGCAGCCAAGAACTATCGGGTCTAAATGAAAAACTGTTTTTT.

The rearrangement joins TRBV18 to TRBJ1-2; D is possibly TRBD1 (5 bases). Germline V lookup: CDR1 KGHSH, CDR2 LQKENI. The CDR3 is made up of 12 amino acids. The V and J ends lost 6 bases and 5 bases respectively, with 10 bases between them. CDR3 in DNA: TGTGCCAGCTCCGACAGTCGGTATGGCTACACCTTC. This sequence encodes CASSDSRYGYTF.

CDR3 residues: CASSQVRLAGVSGELFF. The CDR3 DNA follows: TGTGCCAGCAGCCAAGTCAGACTAGCGGGAGTTTCGGGGGAGCTGTTTTTT. The rearrangement joins TRBV3-1 (or the pseudogene TRBV3-2) to TRBJ2-2, with 12 bases that match TRBD2. The trim removed 1 base at V and 8 bases at J, leaving 8 bases unmatched. Per the germline V gene, CDR1 is LGHDT and CDR2 is YNNKEL (reference sequence). The CDR3 loop spans 17 amino acids.

This chain uses TRBV5-6 with TRBJ2-4, with 8 bases lining up with TRBD1. V was pared by 2 bases and J by 5 bases, with 3 bases of the junction left unmatched. The CDR3 is 14 amino acids. Germline values: CDR1 SGHDT, CDR2 YYEEEE. The CDR3 reads CASSFQGAENIQYF. DNA of the CDR3: TGTGCCAGCAGCTTTCAGGGGGCGGAAAACATTCAGTACTTC.

The CDR3 loop reads CASSLSQVNTEAFF. DNA of the CDR3: TGTGCCAGCAGCTTGTCACAGGTGAACACTGAAGCTTTCTTT. The chain combines TRBV5-5 with TRBJ1-1, with D possibly being TRBD1 (5 bases). Trimming cost V 1 base and J 0 bases, with 7 bases left between them. This CDR3 region has 14 residues. CDR1 and CDR2 from the germline V gene are SGHKS and YYEKEE (reference sequence). Full variable domain (rest looked up from reference TRBV5-5 and TRBJ1-1): DAGVTQSPTHLIKTRGQQVTLRCSPISGHKSVSWYQQVLGQGPQFIFQYYEKEERGRGNFPDRFSARQFPNYSSELNVNALLLGDSALYLCASSLSQVNTEAFFGQGTRLTVV.

This clone appeared once. The V and J genes are TRBV6-5 and TRBJ1-2; the D gene is possibly TRBD1 (6 bases). The germline V and J ends were trimmed by 8 bases and 5 bases, with 9 bases remaining between them. The CDR3 contains 11 residues. Per the germline V gene, CDR1 is MNHEY and CDR2 is SVGAGI. Here the CDR3 DNA reads TGTGCCAGCCTCCAGGGGTATGGCTACACCTTC. Its translation: CASLQGYGYTF.